This TCR beta chain appears in the sequencing data of a study of shared clonotypes between healthy human individuals. Across the study: Researchers drew samples from a couple of women and three men aged 18 to 49.

Study-wide points: Shared clonotypes across all four donors exceeded non-shared ones in generation probability. Naive CD4 clonotypes overlapped across several donors at roughly 4.5%.

Naive CD8 cells, CD45RO-negative and positively selected for CCR7, excluded terminally differentiated effector memory CD45RA+ cells. Trimming pared 2 bases from V and 2 bases from J, leaving 10 bases between. From germline, CDR1 is SEHNR and CDR2 FQNEAQ (reference sequence). The CDR3 extends over 15 amino acids. The sorted-subset replicate PCRs were given 150 to 200 ng DNA, which is approximately 30,000 T cell genomes. TCRdb's table, derived via immunoSEQ multiplex PCR, lists solely in-frame clones and lacks some. Of approximately 810,000 clones listed, around 92% are singletons. Notes on this clone: Its antigen remains unknown.

The chain joins TRBV7-9 to TRBJ2-1; D could derive from TRBD1 or TRBD2 (5 bases each). This TCR came from a man between 25 and 39 years old in good health. Material for sequencing was naive CD8+ T cells sorted from blood. CDR3 coding DNA: TGTGCCAGCAGCTTACCCCGGGGCGCCTACAATGAGCAGTTCTTC. As protein: CASSLPRGAYNEQFF.